The 28 T cell receptor beta chains given below trace back to one sample, sequenced in a study of monozygotic twins with inflammatory bowel disease. Each CDR3 protein gets one entry in TCRdb, which reprocessed the 5' RACE reads and gives no DNA. Its table records around 450,000 distinct CDR3 sequences. The sample was blood. The receptor source for this set is a human donor with ulcerative colitis or Crohn's disease, or a healthy co-twin of an affected twin (not recorded which).

The rearrangement joins TRBV7-9 to TRBJ2-2; TCRdb indicates TRBD1, and absent DNA this call remains unverified. CDR3 length equals 14 residues. Germline CDR1 is SEHNR and CDR2 is FQNEAQ (reference sequence). CDR3 region: CASSIVGDTGELFF.

The chain has TRBV24-1 and TRBJ2-1; there is no DNA to check the TCRdb D call of TRBD1. Germline V gene lookup returns CDR1 KGHDR and CDR2 SFDVKD. This CDR3 has 16 residues. CDR3 loop: CATSGPEGQGSGEQFF.

The gene calls are TRBV20-1 and TRBJ1-5; TCRdb proposes TRBD1, but this gene call is untestable without DNA. CDR3 length: 15 amino acids. Germline CDR1 reads DFQATT; CDR2 reads SNEGSKA (reference sequence). This CDR3 reads CSARAGDRGDQPQHF.

The V and J genes are TRBV5-1 and TRBJ2-2; TCRdb's D call, TRBD2, is unchecked because there is no DNA. The CDR3 runs 15 residues. Per germline, CDR1 SGHRS and CDR2 YFSETQ. The CDR3 sequence: CASSTRGMAPGELFF.

V is TRBV23-1 and J is TRBJ2-7; TCRdb proposes TRBD1, but this gene call is untestable without DNA. TRBV23-1 is classed as an ORF, of uncertain function. The CDR3 length is 15 residues. The CDR3 is CASSRPGQGCYEQYF.

The gene calls are TRBV12-3 or TRBV12-4 and TRBJ2-4; TCRdb gives TRBD1 as the D gene, but with no DNA this cannot be confirmed. The CDR3 is 13 amino acids. The chain's CDR3 is CASSPRLKSIQYF.

This chain links TRBV20-1 with TRBJ2-7; TCRdb indicates TRBD1, and absent DNA this call remains unverified. The CDR3 is 12 amino acids. Germline V gene lookup returns CDR1 DFQATT and CDR2 SNEGSKA (reference sequence). CDR3 amino acids: CSAGALAYEQYF.

Here the CDR3 reads CASSSDSAFNNEQFF. V usage is TRBV5-1 and J usage is TRBJ2-1. Germline V lookup: CDR1 SGHRS, CDR2 YFSETQ. The CDR3 has 15 residues.

The gene calls are TRBV30 and TRBJ2-1. Per germline, CDR1 GTSNPN and CDR2 SVGIG (reference sequence). The CDR3 spans 14 residues. The CDR3: CAWIPRLSYNEQFF.

The gene calls are TRBV6-1 and TRBJ2-1. The germline V gene has CDR1 MNHNS and CDR2 SASEGT. The CDR3 runs to 13 residues. CDR3 loop: CASTGSSYNEQFF.

This chain links TRBV7-2 with TRBJ1-2; lacking DNA, the TRBD1 call made by TCRdb goes unchecked. The germline CDR1 and CDR2 sequences are SGHTA and FQGNSA. The CDR3 is made up of 14 amino acids. The CDR3: CASSLGGETSGYTF.

The chain combines TRBV29-1 with TRBJ2-7; TCRdb returns TRBD1, unconfirmable since there is no DNA. The CDR3 loop spans 13 amino acids. CDR1 is SQVTM, CDR2 ANQGSEA, per germline. CDR3 amino acids: CSVEEQGTYEQYF.

The V and J genes are TRBV18 and TRBJ2-1; no DNA is available, so the TRBD2 call from TCRdb remains unchecked. This CDR3 region has 16 residues. The germline V gene encodes CDR1 KGHSH and CDR2 LQKENI. This CDR3 is CASSPPSTGGGNEQFF.

V is TRBV4-2 and J is TRBJ2-7; lacking DNA, the TRBD1 call made by TCRdb goes unchecked. Per the germline V gene, CDR1 is LGHNA and CDR2 is YNFKEQ. The CDR3 is made up of 15 amino acids. CDR3 loop: CASSQRDRGPYEQYF.

J is TRBJ2-5 and V is TRBV5-1. In germline, CDR1 is SGHRS, CDR2 YFSETQ. The CDR3 spans 15 residues. The CDR3 reads CASSLGRNYQETQYF. Together with reference TRBV5-1 and TRBJ2-5, the CDR3 gives the full variable domain: KAGVTQTPRYLIKTRGQQVTLSCSPISGHRSVSWYQQTPGQGLQFLFEYFSETQRNKGNFPGRFSGRQFSNSRSEMNVSTLELGDSALYLCASSLGRNYQETQYFGPGTRLLVL.

CDR3 region: CASSDGSIEGNEQFF. The chain couples TRBV6-4 to TRBJ2-1; TCRdb's D gene call, TRBD2, goes unchecked for lack of DNA. Germline V lookup: CDR1 MRHNA, CDR2 SNTAGT. The CDR3 totals 15 residues.

V gene TRBV11-3 combines with J gene TRBJ2-3; TCRdb designates TRBD2, a call that cannot be tested without DNA. This CDR3 is built from 15 residues. The germline gives CDR1 SGHNT, CDR2 YENEEA. CDR3 protein: CASSSRADSTDTQYF.

The CDR3 protein is CSAQLAGGTSYNEQFF. The chain recombines TRBV20-1 with TRBJ2-1; the TCRdb call, TRBD2, lacks DNA for checking. The CDR3 is 16 amino acids. The germline V gene has CDR1 DFQATT and CDR2 SNEGSKA (reference sequence).

The CDR3 sequence is CASSGGQGTSGANVLTF. This chain links TRBV13 with TRBJ2-6; TCRdb indicates TRBD1, and absent DNA this call remains unverified. The CDR3 sequence is 17 residues long. The V gene's germline CDR1 is PRHDT and CDR2 FYEKMQ (reference sequence).

The chain joins TRBV3-1 to TRBJ1-1. Germline V gene lookup returns CDR1 LGHDT and CDR2 YNNKEL (reference sequence). CDR3 size: 14 residues. Here the CDR3 reads CASSPRSAVTEAFF.

The chain links TRBV20-1 to TRBJ2-1; TCRdb calls TRBD2, which cannot be checked without DNA. The CDR3 sequence is 14 residues long. CDR1 is DFQATT and CDR2 is SNEGSKA in the germline V gene (reference sequence). Here the CDR3 reads CSATLAGAYNEQFF.

This sequence joins TRBV6-5 and TRBJ2-7; TCRdb gives TRBD2 as the D gene, but with no DNA this cannot be confirmed. Germline V CDR1 and CDR2: MNHEY, SVGAGI. The CDR3 is 16 amino acids. CDR3 protein: CASSYGVGLRRDEQYF.

The chain has TRBV7-2 and TRBJ2-2. CDR1 is SGHTA, CDR2 FQGNSA, per germline. CDR3 length: 14 amino acids. The CDR3 protein is CASSLISWGGELFF.

The chain uses TRBV24-1 and TRBJ1-1. This CDR3 spans 15 amino acids. From germline, CDR1 is KGHDR and CDR2 SFDVKD. The CDR3 reads CATSDSRQKNTEAFF.

The V call is TRBV10-3, the J call TRBJ2-7; TCRdb calls TRBD1, which cannot be checked without DNA. The germline V gene encodes CDR1 ENHRY and CDR2 SYGVKD. The CDR3 sequence is 15 residues long. The CDR3: CAISESGRVSYEQYF.

The chain is built from TRBV6-5 and TRBJ2-6; TCRdb selects TRBD1, and the lack of DNA leaves this call unchecked. Germline CDR1 reads MNHEY; CDR2 reads SVGAGI. This CDR3 is 18 amino acids long. The CDR3 reads CASSFTGTGGAGANVLTF.

The chain uses TRBV28 and TRBJ1-2; the D gene TCRdb calls, TRBD1, cannot be checked with no DNA. Germline CDR1 reads MDHEN; CDR2 reads SYDVKM. CDR3 length: 14 amino acids. The CDR3 here is CASSLSDRPHGYTF.

The V and J genes are TRBV5-1 and TRBJ2-2; TCRdb's D call, TRBD2, is unchecked because there is no DNA. CDR3 length: 15 residues. Germline V gene lookup returns CDR1 SGHRS and CDR2 YFSETQ. CDR3 sequence: CASNGLAGVTGELFF.